This record covers a single T cell receptor (beta chain). Sequencing was performed with immunoSEQ multiplex PCR; in TCRdb, only in-frame clones are kept and a portion is missing. The table shows 120,000 to 150,000 clones, with approximately 83% occurring only once. This sample was taken from a study of blood T cell repertoires in COVID-19. J gave up 4 bases and V 3 bases, and 8 bases lay outside the gene matches. Germline V lookup: CDR1 SGHNT, CDR2 YYREEE (reference sequence). The CDR3 length is 17 residues. The TCR was taken from a woman aged 55-69 years with COVID-19, enrolled during active disease. The sample taken for sequencing was peripheral blood. This chain connects TRBV5-4 to TRBJ2-5; 14 bases are a match to TRBD2. The DNA of the CDR3 is TGTGCCAGCAGCTCCGGACTAGCGGGGGGTTCACGAGAGACCCAGTACTTC. Encoded protein: CASSSGLAGGSRETQYF.